A single sample gave rise to the 32 T cell receptor beta chains below, sequenced in a study of T cell changes during pregnancy in multiple sclerosis (dated 2019 in TCRdb). The library was prepared using the immunoSEQ multiplex PCR assay. Sourced from immuneACCESS, this table was stored by TCRdb with only in-frame sequences that have V and J called. A share of the clones is absent; for the studies checked, an unresolved V gene accounts for under half, and the remainder has no known explanation. The sample includes 40,000 to 60,000 clones, with about 90% observed a single time. 0.45% to 0.65% of the sample is held by the ten biggest clonotypes. Source: CD4+ T cells from peripheral blood mononuclear cells, taken after pregnancy. The receptors stem from a female donor with multiple sclerosis, enrolled in a pregnancy study.

The chain recombines TRBV13 with TRBJ2-2; TRBD1 is a possible D gene (6 bases). CDR3 size: 16 residues. Germline V gene data show CDR1 as PRHDT and CDR2 as FYEKMQ (reference sequence). V was clipped by 5 bases and J by 4 bases, with 17 bases between them. The DNA for the CDR3 is TGTGCCAGCAGCACACGGACAGCCCAATTCACCGGGGAGCTGTTTTTT. Residues: CASSTRTAQFTGELFF.

The table lists this clone with a few counts. The chain recombines TRBV7-3 with TRBJ2-5; perhaps TRBD2 as D (5 bases). Trimming removed 1 base from V and 2 bases from J, with 11 bases in between. Germline V gene sequence: CDR1 SGHTA, CDR2 FQGTGA. This CDR3 is built from 15 residues. The chain's CDR3 is CASSLSSSRQETQYF. CDR3 in DNA: TGTGCCAGCAGCTTAAGCTCTAGCCGGCAAGAGACCCAGTACTTC.

V and J are TRBV10-3 and TRBJ1-5; 7 bases are a match to TRBD1. CDR3 size: 13 residues. Germline loops: CDR1 ENHRY, CDR2 SYGVKD. Trimming cost V 7 bases and J 5 bases; bases outside gene matches: 5. CDR3 bases: TGTGCCATCAACGACAGGGAATATCAGCCCCAGCATTTT. Translated: CAINDREYQPQHF.

This clone came up once. The gene calls are TRBV18 and TRBJ2-7; possible D gene TRBD1, 7 bases. Trimming cost V 1 base and J 6 bases, with 16 bases left between them. The CDR3 covers 15 residues. Germline CDR1 reads KGHSH; CDR2 reads LQKENI. The CDR3 loop reads CASSPLVRGDGEQYF. CDR3 nucleotides: TGTGCCAGCTCACCACTTGTCAGGGGGGACGGCGAGCAGTACTTC.

CDR3: CASRTRRGWDTQYF. The CDR3 region has the DNA TGCGCCAGCAGGACCAGGCGGGGGTGGGATACGCAGTATTTT. The J gene is TRBJ2-3, the V gene TRBV10-1, with 7 bases identical to TRBD2. The CDR3 runs 14 residues. Germline assignment: CDR1 WNHNN and CDR2 SYGVQD (reference sequence). Trimming removed 6 bases from V and 6 bases from J; junction bases left unmatched: 9.

This chain uses TRBV4-3 with TRBJ2-3; 9 bases are shared with TRBD1. V was clipped by 6 bases and J by 2 bases; unmatched bases: 9. Germline V gene lookup returns CDR1 LGHNA and CDR2 YSLEER. The CDR3 is made up of 16 amino acids. DNA of the CDR3: TGCGCCAGCAGTCATCCCACAGGGGGCTCCACAGATACGCAGTATTTT. Protein product: CASSHPTGGSTDTQYF.

The chain employs TRBV7-2 and TRBJ1-3; TRBD1 is a possible D gene (5 bases). The germline CDR1 and CDR2 sequences are SGHTA and FQGNSA. V was pared by 9 bases and J by 7 bases, with 22 bases between. The CDR3 spans 15 residues. The CDR3 protein is CASTPAPGMSNTIYF. The CDR3 DNA is TGTGCCAGTACTCCCGCGCCAGGGATGTCGAACACCATATATTTT. Together with reference TRBV7-2 and TRBJ1-3, the CDR3 gives the full variable domain: GAGVSQSPSNKVTEKGKDVELRCDPISGHTALYWYRQSLGQGLEFLIYFQGNSAPDKSGLPSDRFSAERTGGSVSTLTIQRTQQEDSAVYLCASTPAPGMSNTIYFGEGSWLTVV.

The V call is TRBV27, the J call TRBJ1-1, with D uncertain. CDR3 length: 14 residues. The V end was cut by 3 bases, the J end by 7 bases, with 15 bases between. From germline, CDR1 is MNHEY and CDR2 SMNVEV (reference sequence). The CDR3 reads CASSFSVGVGEAFF. The CDR3 DNA sequence: TGTGCCAGCAGTTTCTCCGTCGGAGTTGGTGAAGCTTTCTTT.

The rearrangement uses TRBV7-3 and TRBJ2-1, with TRBD2 identical over 12 bases. The CDR3 is 14 residues long. CDR1 is SGHTA and CDR2 is FQGTGA in the germline V gene. Trimming took 5 bases from V and 5 from J; bases not matched to a gene: 1. The CDR3 spells CASSRLAGDNEQFF. DNA of the CDR3: TGTGCCAGCAGCAGACTAGCGGGAGACAATGAGCAGTTCTTC.

The chain joins TRBV7-2 to TRBJ2-1; D is undetermined. Germline V gene lookup returns CDR1 SGHTA and CDR2 FQGNSA. This CDR3 has 15 amino acids. V was cut by 1 base and J by 0 bases, with 7 bases left in between. The CDR3 loop reads CASSLDASSYNEQFF. CDR3 DNA sequence: TGTGCCAGCAGCTTAGACGCGAGCTCCTACAATGAGCAGTTCTTC.

A note on this clone: This CDR3 is also generated by other DNA sequences in the sample. This chain uses TRBV2 with TRBJ2-2; 10 nucleotides agree with TRBD2. Germline lookup yields CDR1 SNHLY and CDR2 FYNNEI. Trimming at V came to 8 bases and at J to 5 bases, leaving 11 bases not matched to a gene. CDR3 length: 16 amino acids. The CDR3 DNA sequence: TGTGCCAGCCGGGAGTCGAGACTAGCGGGTACCGGGGAGCTGTTTTTT. This gives the protein CASRESRLAGTGELFF. The full variable domain, with the rest looked up from reference TRBV2 and TRBJ2-2, is EPEVTQTPSHQVTQMGQEVILRCVPISNHLYFYWYRQILGQKVEFLVSFYNNEISEKSEIFDDQFSVERPDGSNFTLKIRSTKLEDSAMYFCASRESRLAGTGELFFGEGSRLTVL.

This chain uses TRBV29-1 with TRBJ1-2; no reliable D call. CDR3 length: 13 residues. Per the germline V gene, CDR1 is SQVTM and CDR2 is ANQGSEA. V lost 8 bases, J lost 5 bases, and 18 bases lay in between. The CDR3 is CSPRRHFSYGYTF. CDR3 coding DNA: TGCAGCCCGAGACGACACTTTTCTTATGGCTACACCTTC.

The chain has TRBV7-9 and TRBJ2-5, with D hard to call. This CDR3 comprises 14 residues. Between the trimmed V and J ends, which lost 1 base and 0 bases, there was a span of 6 bases. From germline, CDR1 is SEHNR and CDR2 FQNEAQ (reference sequence). DNA for the CDR3: TGTGCCAGCAGCTTAGGTCGGTACCAAGAGACCCAGTACTTC. It specifies CASSLGRYQETQYF.

The chain employs TRBV28 and TRBJ1-3, with D hard to call. V was clipped by 5 bases and J by 4 bases, with 15 bases between them. The germline gives CDR1 MDHEN, CDR2 SYDVKM. CDR3 length: 15 amino acids. CDR3 sequence (DNA): TGTGCCAGCAGTAAAAGGGCCCCGGGGGGAAACACCATATATTTT. Translating gives CASSKRAPGGNTIYF.

The chain recombines TRBV6-5 with TRBJ2-5, with TRBD2 identical over 11 bases. Germline loops: CDR1 MNHEY, CDR2 SVGAGI. Germline trimming cut 5 bases from V and 4 bases from J; bases unmatched to any gene: 3. The CDR3 contains 14 residues. CDR3 nucleotide sequence: TGTGCCAGCAGTAGACTAGCGGGAAGAGAGACCCAGTACTTC. This translates into CASSRLAGRETQYF.

The rearrangement links TRBV20-1 to TRBJ2-5; D unresolved. Per the germline V gene, CDR1 is DFQATT and CDR2 is SNEGSKA (reference sequence). The V end lost 4 bases, the J end lost 4 bases, and 7 bases lay between the germline ends. The CDR3 covers 11 residues. The DNA for the CDR3 is TGCAGTGCTAAGCGTCTAGAGACCCAGTACTTC. Its protein is CSAKRLETQYF.

Here the CDR3 DNA reads TGTGCCAGCAGTTTAGTTAGCGGGATCAATGAGCAGTTCTTC. This codes for CASSLVSGINEQFF. V and J are TRBV7-3 and TRBJ2-1; 8 bases agree with TRBD2. This CDR3 region has 14 residues. Trimming took 6 bases from V and 6 from J; bases not matched to a gene: 7. CDR1 SGHTA and CDR2 FQGTGA come from the germline V gene.

This chain links TRBV11-3 with TRBJ2-7, with D unclear. The V and J ends lost 4 bases and 3 bases respectively, with 10 bases between them. Germline-derived CDR1 and CDR2 are SGHNT and YENEEA. CDR3 length: 13 residues. In DNA, the CDR3 is TGTGCCAGCAGCTCCCGAGACAACTACGAGCAGTACTTC. It is translated as CASSSRDNYEQYF.

The chain is built from TRBV6-1 and TRBJ2-3; 14 nucleotides match TRBD2. From germline, CDR1 is MNHNS and CDR2 SASEGT. This CDR3 region has 15 residues. The V and J ends lost 8 bases and 9 bases, in that order; junction bases with no gene match: 10. The CDR3, as DNA: TGTGCCAGCCCACCCGGGACTAGCGGGAGTGGGACGCAGTATTTT. As protein: CASPPGTSGSGTQYF.

In its sample, this clone was seen a few times. V and J are TRBV9 and TRBJ1-1; no reliable D call. CDR3 size: 14 residues. Germline lookup yields CDR1 SGDLS and CDR2 YYNGEE. V lost 2 bases to trimming and J lost 7 bases, with 15 bases between them. The CDR3 DNA sequence: TGTGCCAGCAGCGTTACGCAACGGCTAGATGAAGCTTTCTTT. This translates into CASSVTQRLDEAFF.

The V call is TRBV4-1, the J call TRBJ2-7, with 7 bases identical to TRBD2. Germline V gives CDR1 MGHRA, CDR2 YSYEKL. The CDR3 totals 15 residues. V dropped 6 bases and J dropped 6; count of bases not matched to a gene: 14. The CDR3 loop is CASSSVGGRAGEQYF. Written as DNA, the CDR3 is TGCGCCAGCAGTTCGGTGGGAGGGAGGGCCGGCGAGCAGTACTTC.

This chain uses TRBV5-1 with TRBJ2-1; 9 positions agree with TRBD2. Germline loops: CDR1 SGHRS, CDR2 YFSETQ. This CDR3 contains 18 residues. V dropped 0 bases and J dropped 7; count of bases not matched to a gene: 14. CDR3 region: CASSLALGPLSGRNEQFF. The DNA of the CDR3 is TGCGCCAGCAGCTTGGCGTTAGGTCCCCTTAGCGGGAGAAATGAGCAGTTCTTC.

The chain uses TRBV2 and TRBJ2-3; possibly TRBD1 for D (5 bases). This CDR3 is 12 amino acids long. Trimming took off 6 bases at V and 6 bases at J, with 10 bases between the two ends. CDR1 and CDR2 (germline): SNHLY, FYNNEI. The CDR3 DNA is TGTGCCAGCAGGGGGCACAAGGATACGCAGTATTTT. Translation: CASRGHKDTQYF. Combining the CDR3 with reference TRBV2 and TRBJ2-3 gives the whole variable domain EPEVTQTPSHQVTQMGQEVILRCVPISNHLYFYWYRQILGQKVEFLVSFYNNEISEKSEIFDDQFSVERPDGSNFTLKIRSTKLEDSAMYFCASRGHKDTQYFGPGTRLTVL.

The chain recombines TRBV19 with TRBJ2-7; 8 bases agree with TRBD1. Germline assignment: CDR1 LNHDA and CDR2 SQIVND (reference sequence). V was pared by 5 bases and J by 5 bases, with 11 bases of the junction left unmatched. This CDR3 comprises 15 residues. The chain's CDR3 is CASSPYVDRAHEQYF. The CDR3 DNA sequence: TGTGCCAGTAGTCCCTACGTGGACAGGGCCCACGAGCAGTACTTC.

The V and J genes are TRBV29-1 and TRBJ2-2; 10 nucleotides align to TRBD1. After removal of 8 bases from V and 3 bases from J, the junction contained 6 bases not matched to a gene. CDR3 length: 14 amino acids. Germline V gene lookup returns CDR1 SQVTM and CDR2 ANQGSEA. The CDR3, as DNA: TGCAGCTCTAAGGGGACAGGGGACACCGGGGAGCTGTTTTTT. Translated, it gives CSSKGTGDTGELFF.

The CDR3 reads CSAAGETDTQYF. CDR3 bases: TGCAGCGCGGCGGGAGAAACAGATACGCAGTATTTT. The rearrangement joins TRBV29-1 to TRBJ2-3; 7 bases agree with TRBD2. The CDR3 runs to 12 residues. Losses at the gene ends were 7 bases for V and 3 bases for J; bases not matched to a gene: 4. From germline, CDR1 is SQVTM and CDR2 ANQGSEA.

This chain uses TRBV29-1 with TRBJ2-1; a possible D gene is TRBD1 (6 bases). The CDR3 covers 14 residues. Trimming shortened V by 2 bases and J by 6 bases, and 14 bases separated the two germline ends. The V gene's germline CDR1 is SQVTM and CDR2 ANQGSEA. CDR3 bases: TGCAGCGTTGAATGGGCAGGGGTCGGCAATGAGCAGTTCTTC. Its translation is CSVEWAGVGNEQFF.

For the CDR3, the DNA is TGTGCCTGCCCACCACCGGACAGGGATACCGGGGAGCTGTTTTTT. It encodes CACPPPDRDTGELFF. The chain combines TRBV30 with TRBJ2-2; 8 nucleotides line up with TRBD1. The CDR3 runs 15 residues. V trimming: 6 bases; J trimming: 5 bases; junction bases outside the gene matches: 11. Germline loops: CDR1 GTSNPN, CDR2 SVGIG (reference sequence).

This clone was picked up one time. The chain has TRBV4-1 and TRBJ2-1; 12 bases fit TRBD2. In germline, CDR1 is MGHRA, CDR2 YSYEKL. This CDR3 has 16 amino acids. V dropped 4 bases and J dropped 2; count of bases not matched to a gene: 3. The CDR3 reads CASSPRLAGAYNEQFF. The CDR3 coding sequence is TGCGCCAGCAGCCCTCGACTAGCGGGGGCCTACAATGAGCAGTTCTTC.

The chain joins TRBV28 to TRBJ1-1; D call uncertain. The germline V and J ends were trimmed by 4 bases and 1 base, with 13 bases remaining between them. Germline loops: CDR1 MDHEN, CDR2 SYDVKM. The CDR3 runs to 15 residues. CDR3 region: CASSYPLGGNTEAFF. In DNA form, the CDR3 reads TGTGCCAGCAGTTACCCCCTCGGCGGGAACACTGAAGCTTTCTTT.

V and J are TRBV9 and TRBJ2-7; TRBD2 is a possible D gene (6 bases). V lost 0 bases to trimming and J lost 4 bases, with 8 bases between them. Germline-derived CDR1 and CDR2 are SGDLS and YYNGEE. The CDR3 totals 13 residues. CDR3 residues: CASSVAEGYEQYF. In DNA, the CDR3 is TGTGCCAGCAGCGTAGCGGAGGGGTACGAGCAGTACTTC.

The chain recombines TRBV7-2 with TRBJ1-2; D is ambiguous. The germline V gene encodes CDR1 SGHTA and CDR2 FQGNSA. V was shortened by 3 bases and J by 5 bases, with 10 bases between the two germline ends. The CDR3 runs 13 residues. CDR3 sequence: CASSLGSHYGYTF. The DNA for the CDR3 is TGTGCCAGCAGCTTGGGCAGCCATTATGGCTACACCTTC.